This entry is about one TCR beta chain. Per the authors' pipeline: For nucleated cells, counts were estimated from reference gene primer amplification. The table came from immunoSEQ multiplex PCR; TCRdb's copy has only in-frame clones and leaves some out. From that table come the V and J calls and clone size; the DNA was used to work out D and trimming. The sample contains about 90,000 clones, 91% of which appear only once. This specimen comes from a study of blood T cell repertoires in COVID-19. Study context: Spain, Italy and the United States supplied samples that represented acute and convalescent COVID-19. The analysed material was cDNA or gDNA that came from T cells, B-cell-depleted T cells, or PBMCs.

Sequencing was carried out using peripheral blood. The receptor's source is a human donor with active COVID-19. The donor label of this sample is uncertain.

CDR3 nucleotide sequence: TGTGCCAGCAGTTTTGACTGGACAAAACTAACAGGGTCCGAGACCCAGTACTTC. Residues: CASSFDWTKLTGSETQYF. The rearrangement links TRBV28 to TRBJ2-5, with D perhaps matching TRBD1 (6 bases). The germline V gene has CDR1 MDHEN and CDR2 SYDVKM. With 3 bases removed from V and 5 bases from J, the gap between germline ends came to 25 bases. The CDR3 length is 18 residues.